This TCR beta chain was recorded in a study of blood T cell repertoires in COVID-19. Study as a whole: From T cells, B-cell-depleted T cells, or PBMCs came the material, which was cDNA or gDNA.

Participant-reported clinical history was the basis for cohort assignment. Recovered status in Cohort 3 required two negative PCRs, clearance, or symptom resolution. Original methodology: Reference gene primer amplification gave nucleated cell count estimates. Clones were sequenced by immunoSEQ multiplex PCR, and TCRdb holds only the in-frame ones, with some missing. For V, J and clone size, that table is used; D and trimming come from the DNA. The data hold some 130,000 clones, with approximately 78% observed a single time. The CDR3 loop spans 16 amino acids. Trimming left V 3 bases short and J 4 bases short, with 18 bases between. The V gene's germline CDR1 is LNHNV and CDR2 YYDKDF (reference sequence).

The chain couples TRBV15 to TRBJ2-5; TRBD1 might be the D (6 bases). Sequencing input: PBMCs or T cells enriched from blood (not recorded which). This sequence originates from a woman between 45 and 60 years old who had recovered from COVID-19. CDR3 DNA: TGTGCCACCAGCAGGCCTACAGGGCTTGGTCGAGAGACCCAGTACTTC. Its protein is CATSRPTGLGRETQYF.